Listed below are T cell receptor beta chains from one sample, sequenced in a study of blood T cell repertoires in COVID-19. Libraries were prepared by immunoSEQ multiplex PCR; TCRdb keeps only in-frame clonotypes and omits some of them. The top ten clones hold over 6% of a sample with about 52,000 clones, around four fifths of them seen once. The sequenced sample consisted of peripheral blood. These receptors all stem from a man in his sixties or seventies with active COVID-19. Both conserved end residues are part of each CDR3. Each record gives: clone size, J gene, V gene, D gene, CDR3 protein, CDR3 DNA. D genes are given only for firm matches. Rows may omit the clone size; those that give it use once, few, many or a size class.

NA,TRBJ2-5,TRBV5-1,NA,CASGEGGAQETQYF,TGCGCCAGCGGTGAGGGGGGGGCCCAAGAGACCCAGTACTTC
NA,TRBJ2-4,TRBV6-2/TRBV6-3,TRBD2,CASSPSIWGGNIQYF,TGTGCCAGCAGTCCCTCCATCTGGGGGGGGAACATTCAGTACTTC
few,TRBJ2-3,TRBV4-2,NA,CASSQDLSVDTQYF,TGTGCCAGCAGCCAAGATCTGAGTGTAGATACGCAGTATTTT
NA,TRBJ1-6,TRBV18,NA,CASSPYQGNNSPLHF,TGTGCCAGCTCACCATACCAGGGAAATAATTCACCCCTCCACTTT
NA,TRBJ1-5,TRBV19,TRBD1,CASSIKPEGAGSNQPQHF,TGTGCCAGTAGTATTAAACCTGAGGGGGCCGGGAGCAATCAGCCCCAGCATTTT
NA,TRBJ1-2,TRBV15,NA,CATSSSIDGYTF,TGTGCCACCAGCTCCTCCATAGATGGCTACACCTTC
NA,TRBJ1-1,TRBV19,TRBD1,CASSAPGTANTEAFF,TGTGCCAGTAGTGCTCCCGGGACAGCGAACACTGAAGCTTTCTTT
NA,TRBJ2-4,TRBV6-6,NA,CASSYSGGQKNIQYF,TGTGCCAGCAGTTACTCAGGGGGACAAAAAAACATTCAGTACTTC
NA,TRBJ1-2,TRBV5-1,NA,CASSITADGYTF,TGCGCCAGCAGCATAACAGCAGATGGCTACACCTTC
NA,TRBJ2-1,TRBV15,NA,CATSRYGTGTNEQFF,TGTGCCACCAGCCGATATGGGACTGGGACCAATGAGCAGTTCTTC
few,TRBJ1-2,TRBV27,NA,CASSSWTSPYGYTF,TGTGCCAGCAGTTCCTGGACAAGCCCCTATGGCTACACCTTC
NA,TRBJ2-1,TRBV5-1,NA,CASSLGQDNEQFF,TGCGCCAGCAGCTTGGGACAGGACAATGAGCAGTTCTTC
NA,TRBJ1-3,TRBV7-8,NA,CASSLAQGPSGNTIYF,TGTGCCAGCAGCTTAGCGCAGGGGCCCTCTGGAAACACCATATATTTT
NA,TRBJ2-5,TRBV9,TRBD2,CASSPSGGIETQYF,TGTGCCAGCAGCCCCAGCGGGGGGATAGAGACCCAGTACTTC
few,TRBJ2-2,TRBV6-2/TRBV6-3,TRBD1,CASSYLRTGRNTGELFF,TGTGCCAGCAGTTATCTCCGGACAGGGCGGAACACCGGGGAGCTGTTTTTT
once,TRBJ1-1,TRBV10-3,NA,CAISEGRGAFF,TGTGCCATCAGTGAGGGCAGAGGGGCTTTCTTT
NA,TRBJ2-3,TRBV6-2/TRBV6-3,NA,CASSVGQGLTDTQYF,TGTGCCAGCAGTGTAGGCCAGGGTTTAACAGATACGCAGTATTTT
NA,TRBJ2-5,TRBV5-6,TRBD2,CASSPGKSGGAIETQYF,TGTGCCAGCAGCCCGGGGAAGAGCGGGGGGGCCATCGAGACCCAGTACTTC
NA,TRBJ2-5,TRBV9,TRBD2,CASAASGGAFRETQYF,TGTGCCAGCGCGGCTAGCGGGGGGGCCTTCAGGGAGACCCAGTACTTC
NA,TRBJ1-4,TRBV6-6,TRBD1,CASSYPTGELFF,TGTGCCAGCAGTTACCCCACAGGGGAACTGTTTTTT
NA,TRBJ1-1,TRBV18,TRBD1,CASSPGQITEAFF,TGTGCCAGCTCACCGGGACAGATCACTGAAGCTTTCTTT
NA,TRBJ1-2,TRBV10-2,NA,CASSDFGSSDYGYTF,TGCGCCAGCAGTGATTTCGGGTCTTCGGACTATGGCTACACCTTC
NA,TRBJ2-1,TRBV14,NA,CASSQDRRNEQFF,TGTGCCAGCAGCCAAGATAGGCGGAATGAGCAGTTCTTC
NA,TRBJ2-2,TRBV11-2,TRBD1,CASSLEGQTTGELFF,TGTGCCAGCAGCTTAGAGGGACAGACCACCGGGGAGCTGTTTTTT
NA,TRBJ2-1,TRBV7-9,TRBD2,CASSPTSGGNEQFF,TGTGCCAGCAGCCCCACTAGCGGGGGGAATGAGCAGTTCTTC
NA,TRBJ2-2,TRBV7-7,TRBD2,CASSLIAGLYTGELFF,TGTGCTAGCAGCTTAATAGCGGGTCTTTACACCGGGGAGCTGTTTTTT
NA,TRBJ2-2,TRBV5-4,TRBD2,CASSLLGGTGELFF,TGTGCCAGCAGCTTGTTGGGGGGGACCGGGGAGCTGTTTTTT
NA,TRBJ2-7,TRBV28,NA,CASSQTSYEQYF,TGTGCCAGCAGCCAAACTAGCTACGAGCAGTACTTC